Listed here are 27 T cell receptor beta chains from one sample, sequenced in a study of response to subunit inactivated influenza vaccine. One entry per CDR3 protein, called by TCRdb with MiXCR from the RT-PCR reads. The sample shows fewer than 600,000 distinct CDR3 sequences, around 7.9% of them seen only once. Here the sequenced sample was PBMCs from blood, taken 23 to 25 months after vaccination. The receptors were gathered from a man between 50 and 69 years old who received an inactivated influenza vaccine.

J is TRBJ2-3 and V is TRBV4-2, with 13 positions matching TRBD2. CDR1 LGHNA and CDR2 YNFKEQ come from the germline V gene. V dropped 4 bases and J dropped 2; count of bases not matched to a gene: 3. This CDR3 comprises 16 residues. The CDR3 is CASSLTSGGATDTQYF. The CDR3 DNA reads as TGTGCCAGCAGCCTAACTAGCGGGGGGGCCACAGATACGCAGTATTTT.

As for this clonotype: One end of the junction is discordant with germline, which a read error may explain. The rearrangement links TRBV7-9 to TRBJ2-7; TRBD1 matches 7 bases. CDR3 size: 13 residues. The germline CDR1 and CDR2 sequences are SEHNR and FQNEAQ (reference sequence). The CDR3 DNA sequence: TGTGCCAGCAGCTTTCGGGACAGCCGTAAAAAGTCCTTC. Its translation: CASSFRDSRKKSF. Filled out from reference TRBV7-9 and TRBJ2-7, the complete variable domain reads DTGVSQNPRHKITKRGQNVTFRCDPISEHNRLYWYRQTLGQGPEFLTYFQNEAQLEKSRLLSDRFSAERPKGSFSTLEIQRTEQGDSAMYLCASSFRDSRKKSFGPGTRLTVT.

The CDR3 loop reads CSASSGTGRSDTQYF. The CDR3 DNA is TGCAGTGCTAGCTCCGGGACAGGGCGCTCAGATACGCAGTATTTT. V usage is TRBV20-1 and J usage is TRBJ2-3; 9 bases match TRBD1. CDR1 and CDR2 from the germline V gene are DFQATT and SNEGSKA (reference sequence). CDR3 size: 15 residues. J was trimmed by 4 bases and V by 3 bases; bases with no gene match: 8.

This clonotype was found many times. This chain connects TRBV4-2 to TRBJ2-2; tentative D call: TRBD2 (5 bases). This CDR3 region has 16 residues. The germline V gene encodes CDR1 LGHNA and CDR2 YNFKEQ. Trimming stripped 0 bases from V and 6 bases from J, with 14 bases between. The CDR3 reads CASSQDLGRRSGELFF. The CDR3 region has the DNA TGTGCCAGCAGCCAAGATCTTGGGCGGAGGTCCGGGGAGCTGTTTTTT.

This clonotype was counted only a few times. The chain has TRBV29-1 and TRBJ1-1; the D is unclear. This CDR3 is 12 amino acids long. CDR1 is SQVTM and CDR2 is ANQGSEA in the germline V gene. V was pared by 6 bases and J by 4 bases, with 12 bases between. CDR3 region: CSVRDTFTEAFF. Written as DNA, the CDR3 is TGCAGCGTAAGAGACACCTTCACTGAAGCTTTCTTT. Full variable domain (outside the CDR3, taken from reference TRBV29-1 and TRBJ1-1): SAVISQKPSRDICQRGTSLTIQCQVDSQVTMMFWYRQQPGQSLTLIATANQGSEATYESGFVIDKFPISRPNLTFSTLTVSNMSPEDSSIYLCSVRDTFTEAFFGQGTRLTVV.

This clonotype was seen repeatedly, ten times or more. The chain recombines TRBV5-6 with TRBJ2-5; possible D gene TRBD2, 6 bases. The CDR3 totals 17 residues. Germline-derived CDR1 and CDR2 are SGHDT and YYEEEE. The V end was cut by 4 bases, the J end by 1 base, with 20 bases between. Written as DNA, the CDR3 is TGTGCCAGCAGCCATGACTACGCGGGACCTACCCAAGAGACCCAGTACTTC. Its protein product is CASSHDYAGPTQETQYF.

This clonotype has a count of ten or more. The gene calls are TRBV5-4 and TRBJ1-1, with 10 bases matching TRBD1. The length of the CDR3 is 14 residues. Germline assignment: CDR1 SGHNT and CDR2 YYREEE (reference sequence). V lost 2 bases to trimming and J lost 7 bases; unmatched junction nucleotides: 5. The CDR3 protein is CASSFGTGVVEAFF. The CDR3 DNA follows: TGTGCCAGCAGCTTCGGGACAGGGGTGGTTGAAGCTTTCTTT.

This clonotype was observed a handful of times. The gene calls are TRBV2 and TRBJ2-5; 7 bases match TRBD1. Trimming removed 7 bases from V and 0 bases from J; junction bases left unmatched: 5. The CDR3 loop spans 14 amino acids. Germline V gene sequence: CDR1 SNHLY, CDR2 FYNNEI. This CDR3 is CASNRDSYQETQYF. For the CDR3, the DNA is TGTGCCAGCAATCGGGACAGCTACCAAGAGACCCAGTACTTC.

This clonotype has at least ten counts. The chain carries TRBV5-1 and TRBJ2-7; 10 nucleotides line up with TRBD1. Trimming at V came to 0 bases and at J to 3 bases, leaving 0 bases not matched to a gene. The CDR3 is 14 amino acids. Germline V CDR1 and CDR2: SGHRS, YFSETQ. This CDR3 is CASSLGTGGYEQYF. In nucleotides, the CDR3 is TGCGCCAGCAGCTTGGGGACAGGGGGCTACGAGCAGTACTTC. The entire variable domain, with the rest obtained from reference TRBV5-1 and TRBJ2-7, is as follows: KAGVTQTPRYLIKTRGQQVTLSCSPISGHRSVSWYQQTPGQGLQFLFEYFSETQRNKGNFPGRFSGRQFSNSRSEMNVSTLELGDSALYLCASSLGTGGYEQYFGPGTRLTVT.

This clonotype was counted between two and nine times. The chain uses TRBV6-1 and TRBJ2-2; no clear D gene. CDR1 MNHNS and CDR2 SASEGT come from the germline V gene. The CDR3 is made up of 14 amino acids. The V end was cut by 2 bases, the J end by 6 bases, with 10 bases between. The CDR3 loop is CASSELPEAGELFF. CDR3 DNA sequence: TGTGCCAGCAGTGAATTACCAGAAGCCGGGGAGCTGTTTTTT.

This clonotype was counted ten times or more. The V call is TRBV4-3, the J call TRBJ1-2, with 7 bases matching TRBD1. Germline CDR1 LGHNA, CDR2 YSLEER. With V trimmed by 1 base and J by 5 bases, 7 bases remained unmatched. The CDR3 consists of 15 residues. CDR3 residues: CASSQAPGGLYGYTF. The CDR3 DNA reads TGCGCCAGCAGCCAAGCTCCAGGGGGTCTGTATGGCTACACCTTC.

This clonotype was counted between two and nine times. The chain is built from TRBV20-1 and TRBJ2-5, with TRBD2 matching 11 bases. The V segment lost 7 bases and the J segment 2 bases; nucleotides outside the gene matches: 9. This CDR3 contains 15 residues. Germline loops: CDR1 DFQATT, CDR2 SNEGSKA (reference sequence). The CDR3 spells CSGSSGTSGQETQYF. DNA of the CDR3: TGCAGTGGGTCATCCGGGACTAGCGGACAAGAGACCCAGTACTTC.

CDR3: CASSLARGDQETQYF. The CDR3 DNA reads as TGCGCCAGCAGCTTGGCCAGGGGGGACCAAGAGACCCAGTACTTC. The chain carries TRBV5-1 and TRBJ2-5; D is perhaps TRBD1 (7 bases). The V and J ends lost 0 bases and 0 bases respectively, with 9 bases between them. Germline CDR1 SGHRS, CDR2 YFSETQ. This CDR3 spans 15 amino acids.

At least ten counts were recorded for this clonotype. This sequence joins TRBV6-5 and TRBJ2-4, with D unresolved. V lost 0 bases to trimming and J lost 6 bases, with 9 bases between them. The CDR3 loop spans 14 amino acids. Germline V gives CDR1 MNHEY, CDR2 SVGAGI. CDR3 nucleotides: TGTGCCAGCAGTTACTCGACCGTCGGAAACATTCAGTACTTC. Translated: CASSYSTVGNIQYF.

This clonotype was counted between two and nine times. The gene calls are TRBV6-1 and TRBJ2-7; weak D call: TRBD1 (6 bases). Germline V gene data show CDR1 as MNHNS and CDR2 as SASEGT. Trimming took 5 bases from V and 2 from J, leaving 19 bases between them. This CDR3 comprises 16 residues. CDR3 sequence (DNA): TGTGCCAGCAGTCGATCGTCCGGGACAATAGCCTACGAGCAGTACTTC. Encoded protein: CASSRSSGTIAYEQYF.

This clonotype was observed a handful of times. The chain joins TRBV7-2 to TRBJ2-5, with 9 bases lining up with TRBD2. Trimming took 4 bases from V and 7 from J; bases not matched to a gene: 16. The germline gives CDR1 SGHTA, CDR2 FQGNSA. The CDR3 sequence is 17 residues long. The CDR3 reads CASSSGLAGNAGVTQYF. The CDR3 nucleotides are TGTGCCAGCAGCTCCGGCCTAGCGGGGAACGCTGGGGTGACCCAGTACTTC.

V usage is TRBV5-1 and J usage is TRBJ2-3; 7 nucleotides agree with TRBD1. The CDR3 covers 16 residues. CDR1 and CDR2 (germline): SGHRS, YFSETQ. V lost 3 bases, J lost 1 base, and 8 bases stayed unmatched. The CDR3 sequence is CASSSRPGTGTDTQYF. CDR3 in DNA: TGCGCCAGCAGCTCTAGGCCCGGGACAGGCACAGATACGCAGTATTTT.

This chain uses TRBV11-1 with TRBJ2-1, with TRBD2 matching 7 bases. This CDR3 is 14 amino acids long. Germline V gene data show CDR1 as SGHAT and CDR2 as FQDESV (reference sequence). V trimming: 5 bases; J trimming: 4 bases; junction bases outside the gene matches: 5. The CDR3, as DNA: TGTGCCAGCAGCCCGCGGGGGAATTACAATGAGCAGTTCTTC. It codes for CASSPRGNYNEQFF.

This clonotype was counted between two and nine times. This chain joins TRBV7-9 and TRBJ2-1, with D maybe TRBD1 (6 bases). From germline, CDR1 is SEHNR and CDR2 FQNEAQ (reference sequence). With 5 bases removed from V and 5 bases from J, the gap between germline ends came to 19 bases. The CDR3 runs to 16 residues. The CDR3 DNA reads TGTGCCAGCAGCCGATTTACGGGACATGGAAACAATGAGCAGTTCTTC. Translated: CASSRFTGHGNNEQFF.

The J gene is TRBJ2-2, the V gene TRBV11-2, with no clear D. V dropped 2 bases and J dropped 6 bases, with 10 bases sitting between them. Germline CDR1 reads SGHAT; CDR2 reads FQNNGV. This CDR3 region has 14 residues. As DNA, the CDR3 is TGTGCCAGCAGCTTAACCGGAGCGCCCGGGGAGCTGTTTTTT. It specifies CASSLTGAPGELFF.

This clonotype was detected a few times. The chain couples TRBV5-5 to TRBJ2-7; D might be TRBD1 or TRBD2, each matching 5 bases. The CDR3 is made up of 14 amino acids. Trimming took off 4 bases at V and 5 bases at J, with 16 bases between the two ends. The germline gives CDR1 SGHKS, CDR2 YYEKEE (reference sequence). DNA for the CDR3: TGTGCCAGCAGCGAGGGACGGGGCCTGCACGAGCAGTACTTC. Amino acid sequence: CASSEGRGLHEQYF.

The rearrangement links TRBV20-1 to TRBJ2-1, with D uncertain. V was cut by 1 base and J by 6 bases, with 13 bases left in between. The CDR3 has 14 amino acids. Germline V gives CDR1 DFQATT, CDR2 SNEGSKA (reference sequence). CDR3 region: CSARARRLGNEQFF. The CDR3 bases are TGCAGTGCTAGAGCTAGGCGTTTAGGCAATGAGCAGTTCTTC.

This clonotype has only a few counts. CDR3 protein: CASRRTGTQETQYF. The CDR3, as DNA: TGTGCCAGCAGGAGGACAGGTACTCAAGAGACCCAGTACTTC. The chain recombines TRBV12-3 or TRBV12-4 with TRBJ2-5; 7 positions match TRBD1. The V segment lost 6 bases and the J segment 2 bases; nucleotides outside the gene matches: 6. This CDR3 region has 14 residues.

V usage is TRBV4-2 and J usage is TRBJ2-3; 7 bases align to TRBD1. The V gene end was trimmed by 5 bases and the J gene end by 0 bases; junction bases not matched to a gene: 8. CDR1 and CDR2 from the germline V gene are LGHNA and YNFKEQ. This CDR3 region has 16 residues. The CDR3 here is CASSARQGTSTDTQYF. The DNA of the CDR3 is TGTGCCAGCAGCGCGCGACAGGGAACTAGCACAGATACGCAGTATTTT.

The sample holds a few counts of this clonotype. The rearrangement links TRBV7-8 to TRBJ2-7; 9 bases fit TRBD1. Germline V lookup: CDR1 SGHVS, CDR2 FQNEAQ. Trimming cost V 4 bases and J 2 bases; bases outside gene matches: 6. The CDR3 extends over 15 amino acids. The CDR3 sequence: CASSWRRTGAYEQYF. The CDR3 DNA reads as TGTGCCAGCAGCTGGCGCCGGACAGGGGCCTACGAGCAGTACTTC.

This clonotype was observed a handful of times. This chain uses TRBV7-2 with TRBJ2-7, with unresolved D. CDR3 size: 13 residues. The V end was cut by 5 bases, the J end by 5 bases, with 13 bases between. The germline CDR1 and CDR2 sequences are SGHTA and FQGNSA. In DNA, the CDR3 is TGTGCCAGCAGCCCACCTCAAGGGAACGAGCAGTACTTC. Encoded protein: CASSPPQGNEQYF. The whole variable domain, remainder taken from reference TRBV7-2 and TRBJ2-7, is GAGVSQSPSNKVTEKGKDVELRCDPISGHTALYWYRQSLGQGLEFLIYFQGNSAPDKSGLPSDRFSAERTGGSVSTLTIQRTQQEDSAVYLCASSPPQGNEQYFGPGTRLTVT.

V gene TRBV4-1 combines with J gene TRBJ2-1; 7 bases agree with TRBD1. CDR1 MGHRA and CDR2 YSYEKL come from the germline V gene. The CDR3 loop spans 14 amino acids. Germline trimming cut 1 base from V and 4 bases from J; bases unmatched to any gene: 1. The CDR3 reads CASSQVGQYNEQFF. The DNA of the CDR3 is TGCGCCAGCAGCCAAGTGGGACAGTACAATGAGCAGTTCTTC.